Listed here are 19 T cell receptor beta chains from one sample, sequenced in a study of identical twins. One entry per CDR3 protein results from TCRdb running MiXCR on the 5' RACE reads. The table records 1.5 million to 2 million distinct CDR3 sequences, 25% to 35% of them present only once. The material sequenced was cord blood. The source is a newborn girl in good health.

This chain connects TRBV5-1 to TRBJ2-3, with 10 bases fitting TRBD2. The CDR3 contains 19 residues. In germline, CDR1 is SGHRS, CDR2 YFSETQ. Trimming cost V 0 bases and J 1 base; bases outside gene matches: 11. The CDR3 is CASSLAASGGAGGTDTQYF. CDR3 DNA: TGCGCCAGCAGCTTGGCAGCGAGCGGGGGGGCAGGGGGCACAGATACGCAGTATTTT.

This clonotype was seen a handful of times. The chain has TRBV24-1 and TRBJ1-5, with 7 nucleotides matching TRBD1. V dropped 2 bases and J dropped 0; count of bases not matched to a gene: 9. The CDR3 loop spans 18 amino acids. Germline CDR1 KGHDR, CDR2 SFDVKD. The CDR3, as DNA: TGTGCCACCAGTGATTGGGGGGACAGAGTTTATAGCAATCAGCCCCAGCATTTT. Encoded protein: CATSDWGDRVYSNQPQHF.

This sequence joins TRBV15 and TRBJ2-7; D is possibly TRBD1 (6 bases). This CDR3 region has 16 residues. Germline V gives CDR1 LNHNV, CDR2 YYDKDF (reference sequence). Trimming shortened V by 0 bases and J by 2 bases, and 14 bases separated the two germline ends. This chain's CDR3 is CATSRDLDRPPYEQYF. CDR3 in DNA: TGTGCCACCAGCAGAGATCTCGACAGGCCCCCCTACGAGCAGTACTTC. The full variable domain, rest sourced from reference TRBV15 and TRBJ2-7, is DAMVIQNPRYQVTQFGKPVTLSCSQTLNHNVMYWYQQKSSQAPKLLFHYYDKDFNNEADTPDNFQSRRPNTSFCFLDIRSPGLGDTAMYLCATSRDLDRPPYEQYFGPGTRLTVT.

The genes are TRBV27 and TRBJ2-7; weak D call: TRBD2 (6 bases). Germline CDR1 is MNHEY and CDR2 is SMNVEV (reference sequence). The CDR3 length is 14 residues. Deletions cut 7 bases from V and 3 bases from J, with 16 bases between. The CDR3 DNA follows: TGTGCCAGCAACCCGGGGGTGGGCTACTACGAGCAGTACTTC. Translation gives CASNPGVGYYEQYF.

The chain uses TRBV7-9 and TRBJ2-4; either TRBD1 or TRBD2 may supply D (5 bases each). Germline CDR1 reads SEHNR; CDR2 reads FQNEAQ (reference sequence). The CDR3 spans 16 residues. Trimming took off 5 bases at V and 0 bases at J, with 14 bases between the two ends. The CDR3 region has the DNA TGTGCCAGCAGCCCGCGAGGGGATCTAGCCAAAAACATTCAGTACTTC. It codes for CASSPRGDLAKNIQYF.

This clonotype was observed a few times. This chain uses TRBV25-1 with TRBJ2-7, with 7 bases that match TRBD2. Trimming cost V 3 bases and J 3 bases; bases outside gene matches: 11. The CDR3 totals 16 residues. CDR1 MGHDK and CDR2 SYGVNS come from the germline V gene. DNA of the CDR3: TGTGCCAGCAGTGAGATGGGAGGGGTAGGATTCTACGAGCAGTACTTC. Translating gives CASSEMGGVGFYEQYF.

This clonotype occurred a few times. The chain has TRBV20-1 and TRBJ1-2; D may be TRBD1 (6 bases). V dropped 0 bases and J dropped 5 bases, with 13 bases sitting between them. The germline V gene encodes CDR1 DFQATT and CDR2 SNEGSKA (reference sequence). This CDR3 has 14 amino acids. The CDR3 bases are TGCAGTGCTAGAGATCCCTCAGGGGAATATGGCTACACCTTC. It encodes CSARDPSGEYGYTF.

The rearrangement uses TRBV4-1 and TRBJ2-7; D is perhaps TRBD1 or TRBD2 (5 bases each). The germline gives CDR1 MGHRA, CDR2 YSYEKL. The CDR3 has 16 residues. V lost 4 bases to trimming and J lost 1 base, with 17 bases between them. The CDR3 DNA reads as TGCGCCAGCAGCCGCCAAGCCGGGACGAAATCCTACGAGCAGTACTTC. It is translated as CASSRQAGTKSYEQYF.

The chain joins TRBV24-1 to TRBJ2-3; weak D call: TRBD1 (6 bases). The CDR3 totals 14 residues. Trimming pared 3 bases from V and 11 bases from J, leaving 17 bases between. Germline-derived CDR1 and CDR2 are KGHDR and SFDVKD. The CDR3, as DNA: TGTGCCACCAGTGATCCCAGGGGACCGATGGAGCAGTATTTT. As protein: CATSDPRGPMEQYF.

This clonotype has just a few counts. The V and J genes are TRBV7-2 and TRBJ2-1; tentatively, D is TRBD2 (5 bases). In germline, CDR1 is SGHTA, CDR2 FQGNSA. This CDR3 has 15 amino acids. The germline V and J ends were trimmed by 1 base and 2 bases, with 9 bases remaining between them. CDR3 in amino acids: CASSLVPSPYNEQFF. CDR3 DNA sequence: TGTGCCAGCAGCTTAGTCCCTAGCCCCTACAATGAGCAGTTCTTC. Full variable domain (remainder filled in from reference TRBV7-2 and TRBJ2-1): GAGVSQSPSNKVTEKGKDVELRCDPISGHTALYWYRQSLGQGLEFLIYFQGNSAPDKSGLPSDRFSAERTGGSVSTLTIQRTQQEDSAVYLCASSLVPSPYNEQFFGPGTRLTVL.

The CDR3 protein is CASSKGPGHTDTQYF. CDR3 bases: TGTGCCAGCAGCAAAGGTCCCGGTCACACAGATACGCAGTATTTT. The gene calls are TRBV21-1 and TRBJ2-3; the table's D gene call, TRBD1, was not cross checked with the DNA. TRBV21-1 is classified as a pseudogene. The CDR3 loop spans 15 amino acids.

Comments on this clonotype: Germline is not matched at one junction end, which may reflect a read error. The V call is TRBV5-1, the J call TRBJ2-5, with a tentative D call TRBD2 (6 bases). The tail of the sequence fits TRBJ2-7 better, so the J call may be wrong. Germline V lookup: CDR1 SGHRS, CDR2 YFSETQ. The CDR3 extends over 15 amino acids. CDR3 protein: CARSLADKGRYEQYF. The CDR3, as DNA: TGCGCCAGGAGCTTGGCGGACAAGGGGAGGTACGAGCAGTACTTC.

This clonotype occurred a few times. In nucleotides, the CDR3 is TGTGCCAGCAGCTGGGGGGAGACTAGCAATCAGCCCCAGCATTTT. Residues: CASSWGETSNQPQHF. V usage is TRBV7-9 and J usage is TRBJ1-5, with D tentatively TRBD1 (5 bases). This CDR3 is built from 15 residues. V lost 4 bases to trimming and J lost 0 bases, with 10 bases between them. Per germline, CDR1 SEHNR and CDR2 FQNEAQ (reference sequence).

This clonotype showed up just a few times. This rearrangement joins TRBV27 to TRBJ2-7, with D possibly TRBD2 on 7 matching bases. This CDR3 contains 19 residues. CDR1 and CDR2 (germline): MNHEY, SMNVEV (reference sequence). The germline V and J ends were trimmed by 0 bases and 7 bases, with 28 bases remaining between them. CDR3 residues: CASSLSGGLDDWGYNEQYF. The DNA of the CDR3 is TGTGCCAGCAGTTTATCGGGGGGGCTGGATGATTGGGGGTACAATGAGCAGTACTTC.

The chain carries TRBV7-2 and TRBJ2-1; weak D call: TRBD2 (7 bases). Germline CDR1 SGHTA, CDR2 FQGNSA. The CDR3 length is 18 residues. V was clipped by 1 base and J by 0 bases, with 16 bases between them. CDR3 residues: CASSLVRRGASSYNEQFF. CDR3 bases: TGTGCCAGCAGCTTAGTTCGACGGGGGGCCAGCTCCTACAATGAGCAGTTCTTC.

The genes are TRBV2 and TRBJ1-1, with a tentative D call TRBD1 (5 bases). V was pared by 5 bases and J by 4 bases, with 17 bases between. The CDR3 is 15 amino acids. The germline V gene has CDR1 SNHLY and CDR2 FYNNEI. CDR3 coding DNA: TGTGCCAGCAGTCTCAACGGGGCTCCTGGCACTGAAGCTTTCTTT. As protein: CASSLNGAPGTEAFF.

This clonotype has a handful of counts. The J gene is TRBJ2-7, the V gene TRBV6-6, with TRBD1 matching 9 bases. The CDR3 is 14 amino acids. Trimming cost V 6 bases and J 3 bases; bases outside gene matches: 6. Germline lookup yields CDR1 MNHNY and CDR2 SVGAGI (reference sequence). CDR3 sequence: CASRSGTGFYEQYF. The DNA of the CDR3 is TGTGCCAGCAGATCCGGGACAGGGTTCTACGAGCAGTACTTC.

The chain has TRBV5-6 and TRBJ1-1, with D possibly matching TRBD1 (5 bases). There are 13 residues in the CDR3. Germline loops: CDR1 SGHDT, CDR2 YYEEEE. V lost 0 bases to trimming and J lost 10 bases, with 13 bases between them. In DNA form, the CDR3 reads TGTGCCAGCAGCTTGGGGGGCAGGAGTAGAGCTTTCTTT. This encodes CASSLGGRSRAFF.

The chain recombines TRBV4-1 with TRBJ2-7; 7 nucleotides match TRBD1. Trimming removed 4 bases from V and 7 bases from J; junction bases left unmatched: 13. Germline CDR1 is MGHRA and CDR2 is YSYEKL. The length of the CDR3 is 15 residues. The CDR3 sequence is CASSPPGQLYNEQYF. The DNA of the CDR3 is TGCGCCAGCAGCCCTCCGGGACAGCTCTACAATGAGCAGTACTTC.